What follows are 19 T cell receptor beta chains derived from one specimen sequenced in a study of chemoradiotherapy in HPV16-positive cancers. Libraries were prepared by immunoSEQ multiplex PCR; TCRdb keeps only in-frame clonotypes and omits some of them. Of 9,500 to 15,000 clones in the sample, 60% to 80% are singletons; the top ten hold approximately 1%. This sample was obtained from a patient who underwent chemoradiotherapy. The origin of the receptors is a human donor with HPV-associated anogenital cancer.

This clone was seen more than once but under ten times. The chain has TRBV27 and TRBJ1-5, with D possibly matching TRBD1 (5 bases). Deletions cut 2 bases from V and 9 bases from J, with 8 bases between. Germline CDR1 is MNHEY and CDR2 is SMNVEV (reference sequence). The CDR3 extends over 12 amino acids. CDR3 sequence: CASSLGGAPQHF. CDR3 nucleotides: TGTGCCAGCAGTTTAGGCGGGGCGCCCCAGCATTTT.

This chain uses TRBV7-9 with TRBJ2-1, with 10 bases that match TRBD1. Trimming took 4 bases from V and 7 from J; bases not matched to a gene: 1. From germline, CDR1 is SEHNR and CDR2 FQNEAQ (reference sequence). This CDR3 has 13 amino acids. The CDR3 region has the DNA TGTGCCAGCAGCTGGGACAGGGGAAATGAGCAGTTCTTC. This translates into CASSWDRGNEQFF.

This chain uses TRBV5-1 with TRBJ1-4; weak D call: TRBD1 (6 bases). The germline gives CDR1 SGHRS, CDR2 YFSETQ. Trimming left V 4 bases short and J 3 bases short, with 13 bases between. The CDR3 totals 15 residues. CDR3 amino acids: CASSPTGQPNEKLFF. For the CDR3, the DNA is TGCGCCAGCAGCCCAACAGGACAGCCTAATGAAAAACTGTTTTTT. Based on the CDR3 plus reference TRBV5-1 and TRBJ1-4, the full variable domain is KAGVTQTPRYLIKTRGQQVTLSCSPISGHRSVSWYQQTPGQGLQFLFEYFSETQRNKGNFPGRFSGRQFSNSRSEMNVSTLELGDSALYLCASSPTGQPNEKLFFGSGTQLSVL.

The chain has TRBV2 and TRBJ2-1; D remains unclear. Germline lookup yields CDR1 SNHLY and CDR2 FYNNEI. Trimming removed 5 bases at V and 3 bases at J, with 8 bases between. This CDR3 spans 13 amino acids. DNA of the CDR3: TGTGCCAGCAGTCTCCTAGGCTACAATGAGCAGTTCTTC. It encodes CASSLLGYNEQFF.

The J gene is TRBJ2-3, the V gene TRBV9; the D gene is possibly TRBD2 (5 bases). Germline lookup yields CDR1 SGDLS and CDR2 YYNGEE. The CDR3 has 16 amino acids. Trimming left V 0 bases short and J 1 base short, with 12 bases between. CDR3 protein: CASSVDNGRGTDTQYF. CDR3 coding DNA: TGTGCCAGCAGCGTAGACAATGGGCGGGGCACAGATACGCAGTATTTT. Full variable domain (outside the CDR3, taken from reference TRBV9 and TRBJ2-3): DSGVTQTPKHLITATGQRVTLRCSPRSGDLSVYWYQQSLDQGLQFLIQYYNGEERAKGNILERFSAQQFPDLHSELNLSSLELGDSALYFCASSVDNGRGTDTQYFGPGTRLTVL.

The chain has TRBV5-4 and TRBJ1-2; TRBD1 agrees at 7 bases. Germline V gene data show CDR1 as SGHNT and CDR2 as YYREEE (reference sequence). The CDR3 runs 15 residues. The ends lost 0 bases at V and 7 bases at J; junction bases unmatched: 9. The CDR3 here is CASSLVGTGATGYTF. CDR3 bases: TGTGCCAGCAGCTTGGTGGGTACAGGGGCGACTGGCTACACCTTC.

J is TRBJ2-2 and V is TRBV7-2, with D perhaps TRBD1 (6 bases). Trimming removed 4 bases from V and 1 base from J, with 19 bases in between. Looked up from germline, CDR1 is SGHTA and CDR2 is FQGNSA. This CDR3 is built from 18 residues. The CDR3 DNA reads as TGTGCCAGCAGCTCCTTCCCAGGGGCCAAGTTGAACACCGGGGAGCTGTTTTTT. Residues: CASSSFPGAKLNTGELFF. The variable domain in full, with the rest retrieved from reference TRBV7-2 and TRBJ2-2, is GAGVSQSPSNKVTEKGKDVELRCDPISGHTALYWYRQSLGQGLEFLIYFQGNSAPDKSGLPSDRFSAERTGGSVSTLTIQRTQQEDSAVYLCASSSFPGAKLNTGELFFGEGSRLTVL.

The V gene is TRBV5-4, the J gene TRBJ1-2; TRBD1 is a possible D gene (5 bases). Germline values: CDR1 SGHNT, CDR2 YYREEE (reference sequence). This CDR3 comprises 14 residues. Trimming stripped 4 bases from V and 6 bases from J, with 16 bases between. The CDR3 nucleotides read TGTGCCAGCAGCCCCAAGGCGGGGCTTGATGGCTACACCTTC. Translating gives CASSPKAGLDGYTF. Looking up the rest from reference TRBV5-4 and TRBJ1-2 gives the full variable domain: ETGVTQSPTHLIKTRGQQVTLRCSSQSGHNTVSWYQQALGQGPQFIFQYYREEENGRGNFPPRFSGLQFPNYSSELNVNALELDDSALYLCASSPKAGLDGYTFGSGTRLTVV.

The CDR3 DNA sequence: TGCGCCAGCAGACTACAGGGATCTGAAGCTTTCTTT. It is translated as CASRLQGSEAFF. This sequence joins TRBV5-1 and TRBJ1-1, with D perhaps matching TRBD1 (6 bases). V was shortened by 5 bases and J by 6 bases, with 11 bases between the two germline ends. This CDR3 contains 12 residues. Germline V gene lookup returns CDR1 SGHRS and CDR2 YFSETQ.

This sequence joins TRBV6-5 and TRBJ2-1; tentative D call: TRBD2 (7 bases). The CDR3 spans 13 residues. V was shortened by 6 bases and J by 7 bases, with 13 bases between the two germline ends. Germline assignment: CDR1 MNHEY and CDR2 SVGAGI. DNA of the CDR3: TGTGCCAGCAGACCGGGGGGCGGGAATGAGCAGTTCTTC. Its protein product is CASRPGGGNEQFF.

This rearrangement joins TRBV27 to TRBJ1-2; 7 bases line up with TRBD1. V was clipped by 3 bases and J by 3 bases; unmatched bases: 1. The CDR3 is 13 amino acids. Germline V gives CDR1 MNHEY, CDR2 SMNVEV (reference sequence). The CDR3 coding sequence is TGTGCCAGCAGTTTTGGACAGGACTATGGCTACACCTTC. As protein: CASSFGQDYGYTF.

This rearrangement joins TRBV5-1 to TRBJ1-4, with 12 bases identical to TRBD1. With V trimmed by 2 bases and J by 5 bases, 4 bases remained unmatched. Germline V gene sequence: CDR1 SGHRS, CDR2 YFSETQ. CDR3 length: 16 residues. The CDR3 DNA reads TGCGCCAGCAGCTTAGGGACAGGGGGCTGGAATGAAAAACTGTTTTTT. Translating it yields CASSLGTGGWNEKLFF.

The chain recombines TRBV28 with TRBJ1-5; D may be TRBD1 (6 bases). The length of the CDR3 is 16 residues. The V end lost 4 bases, the J end lost 1 base, and 14 bases lay between the germline ends. The V gene's germline CDR1 is MDHEN and CDR2 SYDVKM. The CDR3 loop reads CASSSENRASNQPQHF. CDR3 DNA: TGTGCCAGCAGTTCGGAGAACAGGGCCAGCAATCAGCCCCAGCATTTT.

CDR3 DNA sequence: TGCGCCAGCAGCCCACAGGGAGGGAGCACCGGGGAGCTGTTTTTT. It codes for CASSPQGGSTGELFF. The chain links TRBV4-3 to TRBJ2-2; D is possibly TRBD2 (7 bases). Germline V gene data show CDR1 as LGHNA and CDR2 as YSLEER. V was trimmed by 4 bases and J by 4 bases, leaving 13 bases between them. This CDR3 has 15 residues.

The chain links TRBV5-4 to TRBJ2-5, with D perhaps TRBD2 (5 bases). In germline, CDR1 is SGHNT, CDR2 YYREEE (reference sequence). CDR3 length: 14 residues. V lost 5 bases, J lost 5 bases, and 16 bases lay in between. CDR3 coding DNA: TGTGCCAGCAGTACTGGGGAGCGATCGGAGACCCAGTACTTC. Residues: CASSTGERSETQYF.

The chain employs TRBV6-1 and TRBJ2-7; 9 bases map to TRBD2. Per the germline V gene, CDR1 is MNHNS and CDR2 is SASEGT. This CDR3 is built from 15 residues. J gave up 2 bases and V 4 bases, and 6 bases lay outside the gene matches. CDR3 bases: TGTGCCAGCAGTGCTCTAGCGGGGAAGGCCTACGAGCAGTACTTC. It encodes CASSALAGKAYEQYF.

This chain connects TRBV5-1 to TRBJ2-1, with 15 bases matching TRBD2. CDR3 size: 20 residues. The trim removed 0 bases at V and 7 bases at J, leaving 14 bases unmatched. Germline CDR1 reads SGHRS; CDR2 reads YFSETQ. The CDR3 region has the DNA TGCGCCAGCAGCTTGGCTCCGGGACTAGCGGGAGGCTTGTTCGCTAATGAGCAGTTCTTC. Amino acid sequence: CASSLAPGLAGGLFANEQFF.

This clone has just a few counts. No DNA is shown, since the ends of the CDR3 on it are uncertain; the CDR3 is the one TCRdb lists. The V and J genes are TRBV29-1 and TRBJ2-7; TRBD1 is the table's D call, not checked against the DNA. The CDR3 sequence runs 14 residues, both termini included. From germline, CDR1 is SQVTM and CDR2 ANQGSEA. CDR3 residues: CSVVPAGQGYEQYF.

The V and J genes are TRBV5-1 and TRBJ1-4; no reliable D call. The germline V gene encodes CDR1 SGHRS and CDR2 YFSETQ. The CDR3 is 13 amino acids. V lost 4 bases to trimming and J lost 5 bases, with 9 bases between them. The CDR3 nucleotides read TGCGCCAGCAGCCCTCTAGGGAATGAAAAACTGTTTTTT. Amino acid sequence: CASSPLGNEKLFF.